The subject of this entry is one T cell receptor (beta chain). After CD4+ and CD8+ cells were isolated by positive magnetic bead selection, their purity was checked by flow cytometry. Profiled with immunoSEQ multiplex PCR; TCRdb holds only in-frame clones, not every one. The sample records 15,000 to 20,000 clones, around 79% being singletons. CDR1 SGDLS and CDR2 YYNGEE come from the germline V gene. CDR3 length: 18 amino acids. J lost 0 bases, V lost 3 bases, and 10 bases had no gene match. The data were obtained in a study of somatic mutations in cytotoxic T cells in rheumatoid arthritis. V is TRBV9 and J is TRBJ2-4, with 9 bases identical to TRBD1. This TCR was sampled from a woman aged 50 to 60 in good health. Specimen: CD8+ T cells sorted from blood. The CDR3 DNA reads as TGTGCCAGCAGCGGAAAATCGACAGGGGGACTAGCCAAAAACATTCAGTACTTC. The encoded protein is CASSGKSTGGLAKNIQYF.